The following is a T cell receptor beta chain sequence with its context. The antigen remains undetermined. The sample originates from a study of OX40 agonist ivuxolimab in advanced cancers. Study results and limitations: Some nonresponders also had low normalized T-cell clonal expansion.

This CDR3 spans 16 amino acids. Germline V gene lookup returns CDR1 SGHVS and CDR2 FQNEAQ. The V and J ends lost 3 bases and 1 base respectively, with 15 bases between them. With autoimmune disease history or systemic immunosuppression, patients were excluded. Only in-frame clones appear in the TCRdb table, and some are missing; sequencing was by immunoSEQ multiplex PCR. The sample has about 120,000 clones; 75% to 90% are singletons. The sample here was CD4+ or CD8+ T cells sorted from blood, taken in a trial of the OX40 agonist ivuxolimab. The TCR comes from an adult with an advanced solid tumor such as melanoma, head and neck, liver or kidney cancer. This rearrangement joins TRBV7-8 to TRBJ1-1, with unresolved D. CDR3: CASSFAGVGQNTEAFF. The CDR3 DNA is TGTGCCAGCAGCTTCGCAGGAGTAGGCCAGAACACTGAAGCTTTCTTT.